The clone carrying this TCR beta chain was observed a few times. Its antigen is unknown. Per sample, extraction of total RNA gave at least 6 micrograms in every case. This sample was included in a study of blood T cells in healthy people across ages. About the research overall: Roughly one uniquely barcoded beta molecule per two T cells was captured.

General study results and limits: Unsorted PBMC input precluded a conclusive naive versus antigen-experienced comparison.

Together with a sample-barcoded 5' primer, a J-beta primer mix was included in a second PCR lasting about 6 to 11 cycles. TCRdb redid the calling of the 5' RACE reads with MiXCR, one entry per CDR3 protein. The sample records roughly 700,000 distinct CDR3 sequences, roughly 49% being singletons. V was pared by 8 bases and J by 6 bases, with 16 bases between. The CDR3 length is 14 residues. The material sequenced was blood. This clonotype originated in a woman aged 60-75 years in good health. This chain uses TRBV12-3 or TRBV12-4 with TRBJ2-2; D gene ambiguous. The CDR3 loop is CASAEEWFSGELFF. The CDR3 DNA reads TGTGCCAGCGCCGAGGAATGGTTCTCCGGGGAGCTGTTTTTT.